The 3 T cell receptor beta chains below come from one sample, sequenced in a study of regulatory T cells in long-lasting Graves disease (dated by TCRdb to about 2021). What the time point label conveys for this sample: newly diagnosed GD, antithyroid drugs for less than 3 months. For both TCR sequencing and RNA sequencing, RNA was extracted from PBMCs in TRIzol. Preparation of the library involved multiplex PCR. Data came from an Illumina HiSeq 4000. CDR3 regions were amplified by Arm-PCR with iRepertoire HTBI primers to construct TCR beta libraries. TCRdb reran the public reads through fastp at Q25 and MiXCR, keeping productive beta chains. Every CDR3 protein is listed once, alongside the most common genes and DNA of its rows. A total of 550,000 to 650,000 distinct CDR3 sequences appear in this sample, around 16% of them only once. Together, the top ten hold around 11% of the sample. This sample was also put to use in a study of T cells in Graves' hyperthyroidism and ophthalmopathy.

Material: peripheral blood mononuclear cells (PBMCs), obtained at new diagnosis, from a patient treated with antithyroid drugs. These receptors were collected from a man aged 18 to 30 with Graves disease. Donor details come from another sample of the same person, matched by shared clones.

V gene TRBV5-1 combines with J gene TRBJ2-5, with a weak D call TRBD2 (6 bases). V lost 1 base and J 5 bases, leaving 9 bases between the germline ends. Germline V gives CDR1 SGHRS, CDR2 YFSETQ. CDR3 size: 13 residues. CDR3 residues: CASSLMEGETQYF. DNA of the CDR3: TGCGCCAGCAGCTTGATGGAGGGGGAGACCCAGTACTTC.

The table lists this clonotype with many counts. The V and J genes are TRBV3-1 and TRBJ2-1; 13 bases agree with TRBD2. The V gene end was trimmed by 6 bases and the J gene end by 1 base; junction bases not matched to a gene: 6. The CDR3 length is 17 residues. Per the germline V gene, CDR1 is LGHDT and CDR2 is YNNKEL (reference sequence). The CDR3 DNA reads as TGTGCCAGCAGTCCTCGGACTAGCGGGAGTTCCTACAATGAGCAGTTCTTC. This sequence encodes CASSPRTSGSSYNEQFF.

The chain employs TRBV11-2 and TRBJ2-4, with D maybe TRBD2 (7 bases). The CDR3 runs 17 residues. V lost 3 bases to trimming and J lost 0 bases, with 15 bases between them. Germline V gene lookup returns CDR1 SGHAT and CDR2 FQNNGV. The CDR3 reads CASSLVLGGLAKNIQYF. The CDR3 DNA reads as TGTGCCAGCAGCTTGGTCCTGGGGGGGCTAGCCAAAAACATTCAGTACTTC.